This T cell receptor beta chain was retrieved from a study of post-analysis software for immune sequencing data. Whole-study context: As for disease course, relapsing-remitting, secondary progressive and progressive-relapsing multiple sclerosis were all included.

Whole-study findings and limits: The F measure placed samples prepared in the same batch into strongly shared clusters. Diversity measured as normalized Chao1 was significantly lower in multiple sclerosis patients than in controls.

This clonotype has at least ten counts. The antigen remains unidentified. TCR beta cDNA libraries had unique molecular identifiers. Input populations of about 0.85 to 11 million T cells gave rise to about 480,000 cDNA molecules. TCRdb ran MiXCR on the PCR reads and lists one entry per CDR3 protein. The top ten hold 4.9% of the sample, which has approximately 770,000 distinct CDR3 sequences, roughly 50% seen once. Source material: blood. This TCR came from a girl under 18 with multiple sclerosis.

CDR3 loop: CATSRDREPYNEQFF. CDR3 in DNA: TGTGCCACCAGCAGAGATCGGGAGCCTTACAATGAGCAGTTCTTC. The chain recombines TRBV15 with TRBJ2-1; possible D gene TRBD2, 6 bases. CDR3 size: 15 residues. The V gene lost 0 bases and the J gene lost 4 bases, with 10 bases spanning the gap. The germline CDR1 and CDR2 sequences are LNHNV and YYDKDF (reference sequence).